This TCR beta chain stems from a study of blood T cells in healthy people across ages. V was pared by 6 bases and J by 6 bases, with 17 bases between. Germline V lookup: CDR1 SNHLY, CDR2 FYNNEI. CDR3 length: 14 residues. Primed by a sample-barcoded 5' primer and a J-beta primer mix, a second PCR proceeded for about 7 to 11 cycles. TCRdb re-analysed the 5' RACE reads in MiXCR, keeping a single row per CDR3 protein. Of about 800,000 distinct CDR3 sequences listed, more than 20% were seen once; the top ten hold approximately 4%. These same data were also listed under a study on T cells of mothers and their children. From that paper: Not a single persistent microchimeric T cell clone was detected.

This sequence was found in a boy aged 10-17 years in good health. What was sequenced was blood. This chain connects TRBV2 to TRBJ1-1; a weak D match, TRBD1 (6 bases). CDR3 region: CASSHAGAGPEAFF. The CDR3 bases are TGTGCCAGCAGCCACGCAGGGGCGGGCCCTGAAGCTTTCTTT.